This T cell receptor (beta chain) was profiled in a study of T cell repertoires in cytomegalovirus infection. Turning to the study itself: The public TCR beta signatures pointed to both CMV infection and matching HLA type.

Points on this clonotype: Antigen unknown.

MiXCR was run by TCRdb on the reads, yielding one entry per CDR3 protein. The table shows a few hundred thousand distinct CDR3 sequences, with 9.5% occurring only once. General study findings and limits: HLA-C-restricted CMV-specific TCR beta clonotypes were dominant in the ex vivo response. Summed public TCR beta family frequency identified CMV carriers bearing the relevant HLA.

V was trimmed by 11 bases and J by 1 base, leaving 11 bases between them. This CDR3 region has 13 residues. Germline CDR1 and CDR2: SGHVS and FNYEAQ. This receptor was identified in a human donor in good health (CMV status not recorded). Some clones in this sample may be carry-over from other donors' samples. Input material: PBMCs. The chain uses TRBV7-6 and TRBJ1-4, with D tentatively TRBD1 (5 bases). For the CDR3, the DNA is TGTGCCGGGGGTAGAGGAACTAATGAAAAACTGTTTTTT. This codes for CAGGRGTNEKLFF.